Detailed here is one T cell receptor (beta chain). These data are taken from a study of blood T cell repertoires in COVID-19. Study-wide background: Samples of COVID-19 (acute and convalescent) were obtained from the United States, Italy and Spain. T cells, B-cell-depleted T cells, or PBMCs supplied cDNA or gDNA.

Clones were read by immunoSEQ multiplex PCR, and TCRdb kept only the in-frame ones, dropping some. This sample has 90,000 to 120,000 clones, with about 75% found just once. The CDR3 extends over 18 amino acids. J gave up 0 bases and V 6 bases, and 14 bases lay outside the gene matches. The germline V gene encodes CDR1 MGHDK and CDR2 SYGVNS. The chain joins TRBV25-1 to TRBJ1-3, with TRBD1 matching 7 bases. This TCR was sampled from a man older than 75 with acute or convalescent COVID-19. Source material: peripheral blood. CDR3: CASSHGRTGDASGNTIYF. CDR3 DNA: TGTGCCAGCAGCCATGGGAGGACAGGCGACGCCTCTGGAAACACCATATATTTT.